This TCR beta chain was obtained from a study of yellow fever vaccine responses in identical twins (dated by TCRdb to about 2018). For context, the study as a whole: Focusing on identical twins, the study followed the T cell clones that responded to the vaccine, and did so with precision.

Library creation used RT-PCR. Sequencing instrument: Illumina HiSeq 2500. TCRdb reprocessing: public reads trimmed at Q25 with fastp, clones called with MiXCR, in-frame beta chains kept. Merged by CDR3 protein, the rows form single entries marked with the most common genes and DNA. The sample table holds roughly 1,800 distinct CDR3 sequences, of which 70% to 90% were seen once. The ten biggest clones cover approximately 4.8% of the sample. General conclusions and limits of the study: According to the authors, the vaccine-induced T cell response in identical twins seemed to be partly convergent and partly specific to each individual.

As for this clonotype: The clone's antigen remains unknown. No qualities accompany the bases; no much larger clone lies one base away.

Inclusive of the bounding cysteine and phenylalanine, the CDR3 is 14 residues long. The retained sequence is limited to the CDR3, 42 bases, with the frame set at the first base. V gives up 6 bases and J gives up 2 bases, and the segment between their germline ends measures 10 bases. The germline V gene provides CDR1 SGHNT and CDR2 YENEEA. This specimen consisted of T cells from blood (PBMCs), unsorted or a sorted subset (not recorded which), obtained before or after yellow fever vaccination (not recorded which). The chain joins TRBV11-3 to TRBJ1-4; no D gene can be assigned with confidence. This TCR was sampled from a woman younger than 30 who received the yellow fever vaccine. Donor details come from another sample of the same person, matched by shared clones. The DNA is as follows: TGTGCCAGCAGGTGGACGCCGACTAATGAAAAACTGTTTTTT. This is translated as CASRWTPTNEKLFF. The full variable domain, completed from the reference TRBV11-3 and TRBJ1-4 proteins outside the CDR3, reads EAGVVQSPRYKIIEKKQPVAFWCNPISGHNTLYWYLQNLGQGPELLIRYENEEAVDDSQLPKDRFSAERLKGVDSTLKIQPAELGDSAVYLCASRWTPTNEKLFFGSGTQLSVL.